This TCR beta chain stems from a study of vaccination effects on CD4 cells after COVID-19. The study's findings and limits: In the late period after vaccination, infection- and vaccine-induced clones contracted markedly.

After expansion with viral peptide pools in the ViraFEST assay, antigen-specific CD4+ T cells were sequenced. CD4+ T cell isolation took place after less than 13 days of culture. People in the vaccine group had not been infected with SARS-CoV-2 before, and their nucleocapsid antibodies were negative. The researchers cultured some 1.9 million PBMC per well with about 11 IU/ml IL-2 and around 9.5 ug/ml peptides. Produced via immunoSEQ multiplex PCR; TCRdb's table is partial and in-frame only. The sample carries about 24,000 clones, around two thirds recorded once. Concerning this clone itself: Antigen unknown.

The germline CDR1 and CDR2 sequences are LNHNV and YYDKDF (reference sequence). Trimming removed 1 base from V and 3 bases from J, with 18 bases in between. CDR3 length: 17 residues. This specimen was CD4+ T cells from PBMCs cultured with HCoV-OC43 spike peptides, taken before COVID-19 vaccination. Subset reported: HCoV-OC43 spike overlapping peptide pool stimulation. This chain joins TRBV15 and TRBJ1-1; D is ambiguous. The sequence came from a human donor who received a COVID-19 vaccine. The CDR3 coding sequence is TGTGCCACCAGCAGAGTTAACATTGGACCGCATTACACTGAAGCTTTCTTT. Translating it yields CATSRVNIGPHYTEAFF.